A single sample gave rise to the 27 T cell receptor beta chains below, sequenced in a study of T-cell memory formation after mild COVID-19. MiXCR, applied by TCRdb to the 5' RACE reads, yields one record per CDR3 protein. Seen here are approximately 560,000 distinct CDR3 sequences, 15% to 20% observed once, and the top ten hold roughly 7.8%. The specimen sequenced was PBMCs or a T cell subset sorted from them (not recorded which). The source is an adult woman who had mild COVID-19 (a few samples of this study predate the infection). Cell type and time point are not known.

The chain is built from TRBV12-3 or TRBV12-4 and TRBJ2-3; D is perhaps TRBD1 (6 bases). V was cut by 8 bases and J by 0 bases, with 15 bases left in between. This CDR3 is 15 amino acids long. The CDR3 bases are TGTGCCAGCGTCAGGGGCGGCTCTAGCACAGATACGCAGTATTTT. It translates to CASVRGGSSTDTQYF.

V is TRBV5-3 and J is TRBJ2-7, with TRBD1 matching 9 bases. TRBV5-3 carries the ORF label, with uncertain function. The CDR3 totals 16 residues. V shed 3 bases and J 5 bases; nucleotides not matched to a gene: 12. CDR3 DNA: TGTGCCAGAAGCTCCCGGGACAGGGCTGTGAGGAACGAGCAGTACTTC. Its protein product is CARSSRDRAVRNEQYF.

Only a few counts were recorded for this clonotype. The rearrangement uses TRBV15 and TRBJ2-1, with D hard to call. V lost 1 base, J lost 5 bases, and 6 bases lay in between. In germline, CDR1 is LNHNV, CDR2 YYDKDF (reference sequence). The CDR3 has 13 amino acids. The CDR3 DNA follows: TGTGCCACCAGCAGAGTAGCCCACAATGAGCAGTTCTTC. Translating gives CATSRVAHNEQFF.

The chain joins TRBV5-1 to TRBJ1-1, with 8 nucleotides matching TRBD1. The CDR3 loop spans 14 amino acids. Germline loops: CDR1 SGHRS, CDR2 YFSETQ. V shed 1 base and J 5 bases; nucleotides not matched to a gene: 4. In nucleotides, the CDR3 is TGCGCCAGCAGCTTGAGGACAGGGCATACTGAAGCTTTCTTT. This translates into CASSLRTGHTEAFF.

The J gene is TRBJ2-7, the V gene TRBV5-1; D unclear. Trimming cost V 4 bases and J 3 bases, with 14 bases left between them. Per germline, CDR1 SGHRS and CDR2 YFSETQ. The CDR3 runs 14 residues. The CDR3 loop is CASSIRVGDYEQYF. For the CDR3, the DNA is TGCGCCAGCAGCATACGGGTCGGAGACTACGAGCAGTACTTC.

The chain is built from TRBV6-5 and TRBJ2-1; D not certain. Looked up from germline, CDR1 is MNHEY and CDR2 is SVGAGI. Between the trimmed V and J ends, which lost 6 bases and 1 base, there was a span of 10 bases. This CDR3 region has 14 residues. CDR3 in amino acids: CASRASGSYNEQFF. Here the CDR3 DNA reads TGTGCCAGCAGGGCCTCCGGGTCCTACAATGAGCAGTTCTTC.

This sequence joins TRBV5-4 and TRBJ2-1; a weak D match, TRBD2 (6 bases). V dropped 4 bases and J dropped 10 bases, with 12 bases sitting between them. Germline assignment: CDR1 SGHNT and CDR2 YYREEE (reference sequence). The CDR3 totals 12 residues. This CDR3 reads CASSPDSGEQFF. CDR3 sequence (DNA): TGTGCCAGCAGCCCAGACAGCGGGGAGCAGTTCTTC.

This chain uses TRBV7-8 with TRBJ2-2; 8 nucleotides agree with TRBD1. The CDR3 has 15 amino acids. V was clipped by 6 bases and J by 2 bases; unmatched bases: 5. CDR1 is SGHVS, CDR2 FQNEAQ, per germline. This chain's CDR3 is CASSRQGTNTGELFF. CDR3 in DNA: TGTGCCAGCAGTCGACAGGGGACTAACACCGGGGAGCTGTTTTTT. Complete variable domain (other parts from reference TRBV7-8 and TRBJ2-2): GAGVSQSPRYKVAKRGQDVALRCDPISGHVSLFWYQQALGQGPEFLTYFQNEAQLDKSGLPSDRFFAERPEGSVSTLKIQRTQQEDSAVYLCASSRQGTNTGELFFGEGSRLTVL.

This clonotype was seen a handful of times. This rearrangement joins TRBV4-2 to TRBJ1-5, with D unresolved. CDR3 length equals 15 residues. The germline V gene encodes CDR1 LGHNA and CDR2 YNFKEQ. Between the trimmed V and J ends, which lost 4 bases and 0 bases, there was a span of 10 bases. The chain's CDR3 is CASSLSRASNQPQHF. Here the CDR3 DNA reads TGTGCCAGCAGCCTAAGCCGGGCTAGCAATCAGCCCCAGCATTTT.

This clonotype showed up just a few times. The rearrangement uses TRBV7-9 and TRBJ1-2, with D hard to call. CDR1 is SEHNR and CDR2 is FQNEAQ in the germline V gene (reference sequence). Trimming removed 3 bases at V and 7 bases at J, with 6 bases between. The CDR3 covers 11 residues. DNA of the CDR3: TGTGCCAGCAGCTTGGCGTCTGGCTACACCTTC. Encoded protein: CASSLASGYTF.

In this sample, this clonotype turned up a few times. This chain uses TRBV12-3 or TRBV12-4 with TRBJ2-5; 12 bases fit TRBD2. The CDR3 contains 17 residues. V was clipped by 5 bases and J by 4 bases; unmatched bases: 11. CDR3 residues: CASSDPPGLAGTETQYF. In DNA, the CDR3 is TGTGCCAGCAGTGACCCTCCGGGACTAGCGGGTACAGAGACCCAGTACTTC.

This clonotype was detected ten times or more. The chain uses TRBV18 and TRBJ2-7; 7 bases line up with TRBD1. The germline V gene encodes CDR1 KGHSH and CDR2 LQKENI. V trimming: 3 bases; J trimming: 2 bases; junction bases outside the gene matches: 7. The CDR3 runs 15 residues. CDR3 region: CASSPRQGRTYEQYF. CDR3 in DNA: TGTGCCAGCTCACCTCGACAGGGCAGGACCTACGAGCAGTACTTC.

In DNA form, the CDR3 reads TGTGCCAGCGCCTTGGGACAGGGGCTTGGCTACACCTTC. The encoded protein is CASALGQGLGYTF. The chain carries TRBV2 and TRBJ1-2, with 10 bases matching TRBD1. The CDR3 totals 13 residues. Trimming cost V 8 bases and J 7 bases; bases outside gene matches: 7. Per germline, CDR1 SNHLY and CDR2 FYNNEI.

This clonotype has more than one count but fewer than ten. This chain connects TRBV20-1 to TRBJ2-3; 7 nucleotides match TRBD2. V was pared by 6 bases and J by 6 bases, with 15 bases of the junction left unmatched. This CDR3 region has 15 residues. Per the germline V gene, CDR1 is DFQATT and CDR2 is SNEGSKA (reference sequence). The CDR3 sequence: CSARTYAGVPDTQYF. As DNA, the CDR3 is TGCAGTGCCAGAACTTACGCGGGAGTCCCTGATACGCAGTATTTT.

J is TRBJ1-1 and V is TRBV5-6; D call uncertain. The CDR3 contains 14 residues. Trimming removed 2 bases from V and 3 bases from J, with 11 bases in between. Per the germline V gene, CDR1 is SGHDT and CDR2 is YYEEEE. Here the CDR3 DNA reads TGTGCCAGCAGCTTTCCAGCATATGACACTGAAGCTTTCTTT. Its translation: CASSFPAYDTEAFF. Full variable domain (outside the CDR3, taken from reference TRBV5-6 and TRBJ1-1): DAGVTQSPTHLIKTRGQQVTLRCSPKSGHDTVSWYQQALGQGPQFIFQYYEEEERQRGNFPDRFSGHQFPNYSSELNVNALLLGDSALYLCASSFPAYDTEAFFGQGTRLTVV.

Many counts were recorded for this clonotype. This chain joins TRBV20-1 and TRBJ1-2, with 9 bases fitting TRBD1. V was pared by 6 bases and J by 5 bases, with 4 bases of the junction left unmatched. Germline-derived CDR1 and CDR2 are DFQATT and SNEGSKA (reference sequence). The CDR3 spans 12 residues. CDR3 bases: TGCAGTGCCGCCGGGACAGGGTATGGCTACACCTTC. Translation gives CSAAGTGYGYTF.

This clonotype was seen once. The gene calls are TRBV10-3 and TRBJ1-2, with D uncertain. Between the trimmed V and J ends, which lost 1 base and 7 bases, there was a span of 16 bases. The V gene's germline CDR1 is ENHRY and CDR2 SYGVKD. There are 15 residues in the CDR3. The CDR3 loop reads CAISELVGKVGGYTF. In DNA form, the CDR3 reads TGTGCCATCAGTGAGTTGGTGGGAAAAGTCGGTGGCTACACCTTC.

The V and J genes are TRBV14 and TRBJ1-1; D not resolved. Trimming pared 2 bases from V and 0 bases from J, leaving 7 bases between. Germline V lookup: CDR1 SGHDN, CDR2 FVKESK. There are 14 residues in the CDR3. The CDR3 reads CASSQLMMNTEAFF. As DNA, the CDR3 is TGTGCCAGCAGCCAACTAATGATGAACACTGAAGCTTTCTTT.

This clonotype has ten or more counts. The chain carries TRBV27 and TRBJ1-2; weak D call: TRBD1 (5 bases). The CDR3 consists of 13 residues. In germline, CDR1 is MNHEY, CDR2 SMNVEV (reference sequence). Between the trimmed V and J ends, which lost 6 bases and 2 bases, there was a span of 10 bases. The CDR3 spells CASSRGRNYGYTF. CDR3 DNA sequence: TGTGCCAGCAGCCGGGGACGGAACTATGGCTACACCTTC.

This clonotype was seen only a few times. This chain joins TRBV24-1 and TRBJ2-3; no clear D gene. V was clipped by 4 bases and J by 5 bases, with 24 bases between them. The germline CDR1 and CDR2 sequences are KGHDR and SFDVKD. The CDR3 spans 18 residues. The CDR3 DNA reads TGTGCCACCAGTGAGCGGATGTCCCTTGCGGCAGCCCAAGATACGCAGTATTTT. Protein: CATSERMSLAAAQDTQYF.

The genes are TRBV11-2 and TRBJ2-1; 7 bases align to TRBD2. J lost 9 bases, V lost 1 base, and 6 bases had no gene match. CDR1 SGHAT and CDR2 FQNNGV come from the germline V gene. The CDR3 is 14 residues long. Here the CDR3 reads CASSLVKRGPEQFF. The CDR3 DNA reads TGTGCCAGCAGCTTAGTTAAGCGGGGCCCTGAGCAGTTCTTC.

The chain is built from TRBV7-2 and TRBJ1-5; 11 bases match TRBD1. CDR3 length: 15 residues. Germline V gene sequence: CDR1 SGHTA, CDR2 FQGNSA. V lost 6 bases, J lost 8 bases, and 9 bases stayed unmatched. CDR3 bases: TGTGCCAGCAGGGTCCCGGGACAGGGGGAGAAGCCCCAGCATTTT. This sequence encodes CASRVPGQGEKPQHF. Complete variable domain (other parts from reference TRBV7-2 and TRBJ1-5): GAGVSQSPSNKVTEKGKDVELRCDPISGHTALYWYRQSLGQGLEFLIYFQGNSAPDKSGLPSDRFSAERTGGSVSTLTIQRTQQEDSAVYLCASRVPGQGEKPQHFGDGTRLSIL.

This clonotype was counted ten times or more. The chain couples TRBV10-2 to TRBJ2-3, with D perhaps matching TRBD1 or TRBD2 (5 bases each). CDR3 length: 12 residues. Trimming pared 8 bases from V and 0 bases from J, leaving 6 bases between. Per germline, CDR1 WSHSY and CDR2 SAAADI. DNA of the CDR3: TGCGCCAGCGGGACGAGCACAGATACGCAGTATTTT. It encodes CASGTSTDTQYF.

The rearrangement joins TRBV18 to TRBJ2-7; TRBD1 aligns across 10 bases. Germline V gene sequence: CDR1 KGHSH, CDR2 LQKENI. J gave up 7 bases and V 1 base, and 7 bases lay outside the gene matches. This CDR3 is 15 amino acids long. The CDR3 DNA reads as TGTGCCAGCTCACCACTCTCGGACAGGGGGGAAGAGCAGTACTTC. This encodes CASSPLSDRGEEQYF.

The V and J genes are TRBV12-3 or TRBV12-4 and TRBJ1-2; the match to TRBD1 covers 7 bases. V shed 5 bases and J 7 bases; nucleotides not matched to a gene: 7. There are 13 residues in the CDR3. The CDR3 is CASSADRSGGYTF. The DNA of the CDR3 is TGTGCCAGCAGTGCGGACAGGTCGGGTGGCTACACCTTC.

The rearrangement joins TRBV5-1 to TRBJ2-3; a weak D match, TRBD2 (6 bases). Trimming removed 3 bases at V and 6 bases at J, with 14 bases between. CDR3 size: 14 residues. Germline V lookup: CDR1 SGHRS, CDR2 YFSETQ. The DNA of the CDR3 is TGCGCCAGCAGCTGGGAGGTGCCGACGGATACGCAGTATTTT. As protein: CASSWEVPTDTQYF.

At least ten counts were recorded for this clonotype. This chain connects TRBV9 to TRBJ2-1, with D uncertain. The CDR3 is 11 residues long. The germline V and J ends were trimmed by 3 bases and 7 bases, with 5 bases remaining between them. The germline V gene has CDR1 SGDLS and CDR2 YYNGEE. Here the CDR3 reads CASSGGNEQFF. The CDR3 coding sequence is TGTGCCAGCAGCGGGGGTAATGAGCAGTTCTTC.